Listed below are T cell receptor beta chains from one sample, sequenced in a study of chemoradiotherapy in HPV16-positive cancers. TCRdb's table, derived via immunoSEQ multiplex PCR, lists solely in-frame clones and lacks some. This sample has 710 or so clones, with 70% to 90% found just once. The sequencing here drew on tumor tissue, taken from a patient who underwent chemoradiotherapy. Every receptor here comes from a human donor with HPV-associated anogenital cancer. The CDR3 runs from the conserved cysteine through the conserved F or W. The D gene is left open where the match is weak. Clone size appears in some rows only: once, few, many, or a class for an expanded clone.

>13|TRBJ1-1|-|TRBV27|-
CASSLVVEGLPFF
TGTGCCAGCAGTTTAGTTGTTGAGGGGTTACCTTTCTTT
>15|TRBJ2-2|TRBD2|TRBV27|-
CASPGVAGVSGELFF
TGTGCCAGCCCGGGCGTAGCGGGAGTGAGCGGGGAGCTGTTTTTT
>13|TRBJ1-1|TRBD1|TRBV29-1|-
CSAGQGANTEAFF
TGCAGCGCAGGACAGGGGGCAAACACTGAAGCTTTCTTT
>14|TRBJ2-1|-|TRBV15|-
CATTGGGPYNEQFF
TGTGCCACCACAGGGGGGGGCCCCTACAATGAGCAGTTCTTC
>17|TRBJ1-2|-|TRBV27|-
CASTRGDSTGIPYGYTF
TGTGCCAGCACCCGGGGGGACTCGACAGGTATTCCCTATGGCTACACCTTC
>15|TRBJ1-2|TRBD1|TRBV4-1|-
CASSQIQGADYGYTF
TGCGCCAGCAGCCAAATTCAGGGGGCCGACTATGGCTACACCTTC
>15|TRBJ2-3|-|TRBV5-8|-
CASSLKAASTDTQYF
TGTGCCAGCAGCTTGAAGGCAGCTAGCACAGATACGCAGTATTTT
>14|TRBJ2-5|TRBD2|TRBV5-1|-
CASSPSRGGETQYF
TGCGCCAGCAGCCCCTCTCGGGGGGGCGAGACCCAGTACTTC
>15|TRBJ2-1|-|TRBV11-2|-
CASSFHSATYNEQFF
TGTGCCAGCAGCTTTCATAGCGCGACCTACAATGAGCAGTTCTTC
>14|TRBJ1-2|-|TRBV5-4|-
CASDIPGKTYGYTF
TGTGCCAGCGACATACCAGGAAAGACCTATGGCTACACCTTC
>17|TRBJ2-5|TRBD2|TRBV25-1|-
CASSEPGLAGFQETQYF
TGTGCCAGCAGTGAACCCGGACTAGCGGGGTTCCAAGAGACCCAGTACTTC
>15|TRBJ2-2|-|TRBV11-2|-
CASSLETGGAGELFF
TGTGCCAGCAGCTTAGAAACAGGGGGGGCCGGGGAGCTGTTTTTT
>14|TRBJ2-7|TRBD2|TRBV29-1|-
CSVTGTSGDHEQYF
TGCAGCGTGACCGGGACTAGCGGGGACCACGAGCAGTACTTC
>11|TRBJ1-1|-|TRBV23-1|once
CARKRGTEAFF
TGCGCCAGGAAAAGGGGAACTGAAGCTTTCTTT
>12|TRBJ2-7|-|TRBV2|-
CASSETRGHGYF
TGTGCCAGCAGTGAGACCCGGGGTCACGGGTACTTC
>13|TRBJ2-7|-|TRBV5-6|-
CASSLEHGYEQYF
TGTGCCAGCAGCTTGGAGCACGGGTACGAGCAGTACTTC
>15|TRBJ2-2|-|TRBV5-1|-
CASSLVTRNTGELFF
TGCGCCAGCAGCTTGGTCACCAGGAACACCGGGGAGCTGTTTTTT
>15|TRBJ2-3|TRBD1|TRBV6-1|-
CASTQGQWGADTQYF
TGTGCCAGCACACAGGGACAGTGGGGCGCAGATACGCAGTATTTT
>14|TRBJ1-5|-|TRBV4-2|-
CASSQERHNQPQHF
TGTGCCAGCAGCCAAGAGAGGCACAATCAGCCCCAGCATTTT
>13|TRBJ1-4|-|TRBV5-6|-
CASSLAGYEKLFF
TGTGCCAGCAGCTTGGCAGGGTATGAAAAACTGTTTTTT
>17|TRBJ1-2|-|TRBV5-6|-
CASRSLGDRRTPYGYTF
TGTGCCAGCAGATCCCTAGGGGACCGACGGACCCCCTATGGCTACACCTTC
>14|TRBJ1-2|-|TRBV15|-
CATSRGTANYGYTF
TGTGCCACCAGCAGAGGGACCGCTAACTATGGCTACACCTTC
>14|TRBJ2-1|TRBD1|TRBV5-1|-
CASSLTGADNEQFF
TGCGCCAGCAGCTTGACAGGGGCGGACAATGAGCAGTTCTTC
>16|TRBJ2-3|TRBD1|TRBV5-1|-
CASSLASQGPTDTQYF
TGCGCCAGCAGCTTGGCGTCACAGGGGCCCACAGATACGCAGTATTTT
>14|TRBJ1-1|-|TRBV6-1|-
CASSPAFTVAEAFF
TGTGCCAGCAGCCCAGCCTTTACGGTGGCTGAAGCTTTCTTT
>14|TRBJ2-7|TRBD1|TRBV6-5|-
CASSQDRSSYEQYF
TGTGCCAGCAGTCAGGACAGGAGCTCCTACGAGCAGTACTTC
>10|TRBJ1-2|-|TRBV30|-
CAWNFFGYTF
TGTGCCTGGAACTTTTTTGGCTACACCTTC
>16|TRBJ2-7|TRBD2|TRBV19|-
CASSSLGTSISYEQYF
TGTGCCAGTAGTTCTCTCGGGACTAGCATCTCCTACGAGCAGTACTTC
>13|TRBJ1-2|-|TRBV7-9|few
CASSGDMSHGYTF
TGTGCCAGCAGCGGAGACATGTCGCACGGCTACACCTTC
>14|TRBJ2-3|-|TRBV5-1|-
CASNEGGGTDTQYF
TGCGCCTCCAACGAAGGCGGGGGCACAGATACGCAGTATTTT
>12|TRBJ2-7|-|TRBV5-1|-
CASSLEGRGQYF
TGCGCCAGCAGCTTGGAGGGTCGAGGGCAGTACTTC
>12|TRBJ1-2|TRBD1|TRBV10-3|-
CAISDLDRDYTF
TGTGCCATCAGTGACCTCGACAGGGACTACACCTTC
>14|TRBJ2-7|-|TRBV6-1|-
CASSDGTHSYEQYF
TGTGCCAGCAGTGACGGGACACATTCCTACGAGCAGTACTTC
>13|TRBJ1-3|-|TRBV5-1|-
CASSVTTGNTIYF
TGCGCCAGCAGCGTTACAACCGGAAACACCATATATTTT
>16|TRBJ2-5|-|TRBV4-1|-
CASSQGWGERRETQYF
TGCGCCAGCAGCCAAGGCTGGGGGGAAAGGAGGGAGACCCAGTACTTC
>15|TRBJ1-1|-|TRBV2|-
CASSGLDGPNTEAFF
TGTGCCAGCAGTGGATTAGATGGCCCGAACACTGAAGCTTTCTTT
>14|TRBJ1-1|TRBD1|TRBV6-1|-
CASSPRRGQGEAFF
TGTGCCAGCAGCCCGCGCCGGGGACAGGGTGAAGCTTTCTTT
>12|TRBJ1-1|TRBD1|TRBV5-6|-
CASSQDRVEAFF
TGTGCCAGCAGCCAGGACAGGGTTGAAGCTTTCTTT
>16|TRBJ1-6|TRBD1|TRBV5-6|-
CASSLERQGNNSPLHF
TGTGCCAGCAGCTTAGAACGACAGGGGAATAATTCACCCCTCCACTTT
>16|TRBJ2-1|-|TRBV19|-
CASSIHQGGTMDGQFF
TGTGCCAGTAGTATTCACCAGGGGGGGACAATGGATGGGCAGTTCTTC
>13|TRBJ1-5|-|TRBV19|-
CASSITGRQPQHF
TGTGCCAGTAGTATAACGGGGCGCCAGCCCCAGCATTTT
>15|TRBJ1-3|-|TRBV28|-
CASSLLGQAGNTIYF
TGTGCCAGCAGTTTATTGGGGCAGGCCGGAAACACCATATATTTT
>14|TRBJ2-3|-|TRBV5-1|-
CASSPTSSTDTQYF
TGCGCCAGCAGCCCTACTAGTAGCACAGATACGCAGTATTTT
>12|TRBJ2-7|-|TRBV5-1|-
CASSFGGYEQYF
TGCGCCAGCAGCTTCGGCGGCTACGAGCAGTACTTC
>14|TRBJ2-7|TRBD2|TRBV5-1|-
CATQRLAGVDEQYF
TGCGCCACCCAGCGACTAGCGGGGGTAGACGAGCAGTACTTC
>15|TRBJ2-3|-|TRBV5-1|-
CASSGGDRNLDTQYF
TGCGCCAGCAGTGGGGGGGACAGAAATTTAGATACGCAGTATTTT
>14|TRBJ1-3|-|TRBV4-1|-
CASSLRDGGNTIYF
TGCGCCAGCAGCCTGCGGGACGGTGGAAACACCATATATTTT